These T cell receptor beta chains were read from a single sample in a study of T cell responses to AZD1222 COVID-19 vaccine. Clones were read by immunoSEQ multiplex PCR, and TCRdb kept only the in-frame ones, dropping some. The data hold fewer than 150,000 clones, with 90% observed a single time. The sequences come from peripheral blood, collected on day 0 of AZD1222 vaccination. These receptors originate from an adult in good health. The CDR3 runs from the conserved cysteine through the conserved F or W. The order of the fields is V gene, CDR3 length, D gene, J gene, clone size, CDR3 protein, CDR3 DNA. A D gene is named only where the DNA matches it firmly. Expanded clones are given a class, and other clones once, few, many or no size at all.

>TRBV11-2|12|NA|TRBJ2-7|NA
CASSGRGGEQYF
TGTGCCAGCAGCGGGCGTGGGGGGGAGCAGTACTTC
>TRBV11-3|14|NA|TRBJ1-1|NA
CASSLSTLNTEAFF
TGTGCCAGCAGCCTCTCGACACTTAACACTGAAGCTTTCTTT
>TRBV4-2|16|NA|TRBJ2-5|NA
CASSQGGWYDQETQYF
TGTGCCAGCAGCCAAGGGGGGTGGTACGATCAAGAGACCCAGTACTTC
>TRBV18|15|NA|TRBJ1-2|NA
CASSPGGRESYGYTF
TGTGCCAGCTCACCTGGGGGCAGGGAGAGCTATGGCTACACCTTC
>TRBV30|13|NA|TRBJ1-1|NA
CAWRVRQNTEAFF
TGTGCCTGGAGGGTTCGGCAGAACACTGAAGCTTTCTTT
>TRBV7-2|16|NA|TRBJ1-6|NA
CASSLGSPGNNSPLHF
TGTGCCAGCAGCCTCGGATCCCCGGGGAATAATTCACCCCTCCACTTT
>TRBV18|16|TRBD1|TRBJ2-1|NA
CASSQPGTGRYNEQFF
TGTGCCAGCTCACAACCAGGGACAGGGAGATACAATGAGCAGTTCTTC
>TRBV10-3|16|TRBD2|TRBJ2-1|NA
CAISVGTSMGNNEQFF
TGTGCCATCAGTGTCGGGACTAGCATGGGAAACAATGAGCAGTTCTTC
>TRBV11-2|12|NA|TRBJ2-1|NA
CASSLGINEQFF
TGTGCCAGCAGCTTAGGAATCAATGAGCAGTTCTTC
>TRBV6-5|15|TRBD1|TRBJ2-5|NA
CASSTRTGKKETQYF
TGTGCCAGCAGTACGCGGACAGGAAAAAAAGAGACCCAGTACTTC
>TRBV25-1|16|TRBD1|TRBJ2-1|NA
CASSEYRRTGGNEQFF
TGTGCCAGCAGTGAATACCGTCGGACAGGGGGCAATGAGCAGTTCTTC
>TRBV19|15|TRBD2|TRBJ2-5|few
CASSFGGGEQETQYF
TGTGCCAGTAGTTTTGGCGGGGGGGAACAAGAGACCCAGTACTTC
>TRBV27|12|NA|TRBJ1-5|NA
CASSFLSQPQHF
TGTGCCAGCAGTTTTTTGTCTCAGCCCCAGCATTTT
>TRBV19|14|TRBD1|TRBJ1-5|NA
CASGTEYSNQPQHF
TGTGCCAGTGGGACAGAGTATAGCAATCAGCCCCAGCATTTT
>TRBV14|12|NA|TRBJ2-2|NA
CASSQNTGELFF
TGTGCCAGCAGCCAAAACACCGGGGAGCTGTTTTTT
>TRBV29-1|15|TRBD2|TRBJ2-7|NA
CSVGITGLAGGEQYF
TGCAGCGTGGGGATCACGGGACTAGCCGGCGGCGAGCAGTACTTC